Included here is one TCR beta chain sequence, with context. Libraries were prepared by immunoSEQ multiplex PCR; TCRdb keeps only in-frame clonotypes and omits some of them. The table shows under 50,000 clones, with 85% to 95% occurring only once. CDR3 size: 13 residues. CDR1 and CDR2 from the germline V gene are SGHVS and FNYEAQ. The V and J ends lost 3 bases and 0 bases respectively, with 5 bases between them. This record comes from a study of T cell changes during pregnancy in multiple sclerosis. Sequences were derived from CD8+ T cells from peripheral blood mononuclear cells, sampled in the second trimester of pregnancy. The genes are TRBV7-6 and TRBJ1-1; D gene unclear. The TCR was taken from a female donor with multiple sclerosis, enrolled in a pregnancy study. The CDR3 nucleotides are TGTGCCAGCAGCTTGGAGGTGAACACTGAAGCTTTCTTT. Protein sequence: CASSLEVNTEAFF.